The clone carrying this TCR beta chain was detected many times. Its antigen is unknown. This sample was included in a study of blood T cells in healthy people across ages. The use of a sample-barcoded 5' primer and a J-beta primer mix characterized a second PCR of about 7 to 12 cycles. Each cDNA was tagged by a template-switch adaptor containing 12 random nucleotides. Individual samples furnished no less than 3 million CDR3-containing paired-end reads apiece. TCRdb redid the calling of the 5' RACE reads with MiXCR, one entry per CDR3 protein. This table holds about 1.6 million distinct CDR3 sequences, around 35% found once. Samples each yielded at least 6 micrograms of total RNA. Deletions cut 5 bases from V and 3 bases from J, with 11 bases between. CDR3 length: 13 residues. The germline gives CDR1 MNHEY, CDR2 SMNVEV (reference sequence). Regarding the study as a whole: Strong correlation was found linking TCR beta diversity to naive T cell percentage.

The origin of this receptor is a woman aged 25 to 39 in good health. Material for sequencing was blood. The chain couples TRBV27 to TRBJ2-7; D is undetermined. DNA of the CDR3: TGTGCCAGCAGTCACGGACCTCACTACGAGCAGTACTTC. Protein: CASSHGPHYEQYF.